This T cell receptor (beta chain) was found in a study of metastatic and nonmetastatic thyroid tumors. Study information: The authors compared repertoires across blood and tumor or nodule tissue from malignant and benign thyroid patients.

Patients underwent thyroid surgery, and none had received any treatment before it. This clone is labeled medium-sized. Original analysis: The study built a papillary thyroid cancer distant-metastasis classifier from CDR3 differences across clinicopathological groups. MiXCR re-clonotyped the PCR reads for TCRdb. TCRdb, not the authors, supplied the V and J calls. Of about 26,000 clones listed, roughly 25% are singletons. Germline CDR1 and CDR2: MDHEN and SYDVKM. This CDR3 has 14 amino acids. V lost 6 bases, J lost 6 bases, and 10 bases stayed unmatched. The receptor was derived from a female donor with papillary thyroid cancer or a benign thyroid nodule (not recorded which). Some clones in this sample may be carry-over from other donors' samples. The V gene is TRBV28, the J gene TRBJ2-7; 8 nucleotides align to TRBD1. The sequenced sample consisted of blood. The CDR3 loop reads CASSYRGFISEQYF. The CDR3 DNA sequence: TGTGCCAGCAGCTACAGGGGGTTTATCTCCGAGCAGTACTTC.